Below, 17 T cell receptor beta chains from the same sample are listed, as sequenced in a study of blood T cell repertoires in COVID-19. Libraries were prepared by immunoSEQ multiplex PCR; TCRdb keeps only in-frame clonotypes and omits some of them. The sample has fewer than 90,000 clones; about nine tenths are singletons. Sequencing input: peripheral blood. These receptors all come from a woman older than 75 with active COVID-19.

The V gene is TRBV5-4, the J gene TRBJ2-7; D may be TRBD1 (5 bases). The CDR3 runs 17 residues. Per germline, CDR1 SGHNT and CDR2 YYREEE (reference sequence). V lost 0 bases and J 5 bases, leaving 21 bases between the germline ends. CDR3 sequence: CASSLVLSSRALDEQYF. The CDR3 region has the DNA TGTGCCAGCAGCTTGGTTCTGTCGAGCAGGGCCCTCGACGAGCAGTACTTC.

The rearrangement joins TRBV5-4 to TRBJ1-1; no clear D gene. The CDR3 loop spans 13 amino acids. The V gene's germline CDR1 is SGHNT and CDR2 YYREEE (reference sequence). Trimming shortened V by 3 bases and J by 2 bases, and 8 bases separated the two germline ends. The CDR3 sequence is CASSWATNTEAFF. The CDR3 DNA reads as TGTGCCAGCAGCTGGGCCACCAACACTGAAGCTTTCTTT. Together with reference TRBV5-4 and TRBJ1-1, the CDR3 gives the full variable domain: ETGVTQSPTHLIKTRGQQVTLRCSSQSGHNTVSWYQQALGQGPQFIFQYYREEENGRGNFPPRFSGLQFPNYSSELNVNALELDDSALYLCASSWATNTEAFFGQGTRLTVV.

The chain employs TRBV19 and TRBJ2-6, with D possibly TRBD2 on 5 matching bases. This CDR3 contains 15 residues. The V gene's germline CDR1 is LNHDA and CDR2 SQIVND (reference sequence). The V end lost 6 bases, the J end lost 0 bases, and 9 bases lay between the germline ends. This CDR3 is CASSPGYSGANVLTF. The DNA of the CDR3 is TGTGCCAGTAGCCCGGGATACTCTGGGGCCAACGTCCTGACTTTC.

V gene TRBV19 combines with J gene TRBJ2-7, with a tentative D call TRBD2 (6 bases). CDR3 size: 14 residues. Germline values: CDR1 LNHDA, CDR2 SQIVND (reference sequence). The V end lost 5 bases, the J end lost 4 bases, and 15 bases lay between the germline ends. CDR3 sequence: CASSRSGWGYEQYF. CDR3 DNA sequence: TGTGCCAGTAGTCGTAGCGGATGGGGGTACGAGCAGTACTTC.

The DNA for the CDR3 is TGTGCCAGCAGCTTATTCCAGGAGGCCACCCTCCACTTT. This sequence encodes CASSLFQEATLHF. V and J are TRBV7-2 and TRBJ1-6; D unresolved. V was trimmed by 2 bases and J by 14 bases, leaving 13 bases between them. CDR1 is SGHTA and CDR2 is FQGNSA in the germline V gene. The length of the CDR3 is 13 residues.

The chain has TRBV2 and TRBJ2-3, with a possible D match to TRBD1 (6 bases). CDR1 and CDR2 from the germline V gene are SNHLY and FYNNEI. V was clipped by 7 bases and J by 4 bases, with 12 bases between them. The CDR3 contains 13 residues. For the CDR3, the DNA is TGTGCCAGCAAAAGGACAGAGGCAGATACGCAGTATTTT. It is translated as CASKRTEADTQYF.

This clone was found once. Here the CDR3 DNA reads TGCGCCAGCAGTTTCTCGACAGGGGATAATAATTCACCCCTCCACTTT. As protein: CASSFSTGDNNSPLHF. This chain links TRBV10-1 with TRBJ1-6, with TRBD1 matching 8 bases. After removal of 5 bases from V and 5 bases from J, the junction contained 8 bases not matched to a gene. Per the germline V gene, CDR1 is WNHNN and CDR2 is SYGVQD (reference sequence). The CDR3 spans 16 residues.

The chain combines TRBV7-9 with TRBJ2-5; weak D call: TRBD2 (5 bases). Trimming stripped 0 bases from V and 0 bases from J, with 17 bases between. The CDR3 totals 18 residues. Per the germline V gene, CDR1 is SEHNR and CDR2 is FQNEAQ (reference sequence). The CDR3 DNA reads as TGTGCCAGCAGCTTAGCGCGGAGGTACAGTTGGTACCAAGAGACCCAGTACTTC. Protein: CASSLARRYSWYQETQYF.

The chain carries TRBV5-4 and TRBJ2-3; 12 nucleotides align to TRBD2. Germline CDR1 reads SGHNT; CDR2 reads YYREEE (reference sequence). Unmatched junction bases numbered 11, after V lost 4 bases and J lost 5 bases. This CDR3 has 17 amino acids. CDR3 sequence reads: CASSPGLAGPKVDTQYF. Here the CDR3 DNA reads TGTGCCAGCAGCCCAGGACTAGCGGGACCGAAGGTAGATACGCAGTATTTT.

This clone was recorded once. The chain combines TRBV7-9 with TRBJ2-7; the D gene is possibly TRBD2 (6 bases). This CDR3 has 16 amino acids. V lost 0 bases, J lost 1 base, and 13 bases lay in between. The germline CDR1 and CDR2 sequences are SEHNR and FQNEAQ (reference sequence). CDR3 protein: CASSLARGRESYEQYF. The CDR3 DNA reads as TGTGCCAGCAGCTTAGCGCGGGGCAGAGAATCCTACGAGCAGTACTTC.

V usage is TRBV20-1 and J usage is TRBJ2-7, with D hard to call. Germline assignment: CDR1 DFQATT and CDR2 SNEGSKA (reference sequence). CDR3 length: 11 residues. Trimming removed 3 bases at V and 6 bases at J, with 9 bases between. CDR3 amino acids: CSASFTSEQYF. DNA for the CDR3: TGCAGTGCTAGTTTCACCAGCGAGCAGTACTTC.

J is TRBJ2-7 and V is TRBV6-1; 9 nucleotides align to TRBD2. Germline CDR1 reads MNHNS; CDR2 reads SASEGT. The CDR3 contains 16 residues. J was trimmed by 1 base and V by 0 bases; bases with no gene match: 4. The CDR3 region has the DNA TGTGCCAGCAGTGAAGCGAAGACTAGCGGTTCCTACGAGCAGTACTTC. This sequence encodes CASSEAKTSGSYEQYF.

The chain has TRBV6-4 and TRBJ2-1; 8 positions match TRBD1. The CDR3 sequence is 14 residues long. Per the germline V gene, CDR1 is MRHNA and CDR2 is SNTAGT. The V segment lost 5 bases and the J segment 9 bases; nucleotides outside the gene matches: 9. This chain's CDR3 is CASSPQQGVGEQFF. The CDR3 DNA is TGTGCCAGCAGTCCGCAACAGGGGGTGGGTGAGCAGTTCTTC.

The DNA for the CDR3 is TGTGCCAGTAGTATGGGTGTGTCGGGGTCGGGGGCCAACGTCCTGACTTTC. Amino acid sequence: CASSMGVSGSGANVLTF. The V call is TRBV19, the J call TRBJ2-6, with a weak D call TRBD2 (5 bases). The length of the CDR3 is 17 residues. The germline CDR1 and CDR2 sequences are LNHDA and SQIVND (reference sequence). Deletions cut 3 bases from V and 4 bases from J, with 16 bases between.

This chain connects TRBV10-3 to TRBJ2-7; no clear D gene. The CDR3 sequence is 11 residues long. V was clipped by 11 bases and J by 2 bases, with 10 bases between them. Germline-derived CDR1 and CDR2 are ENHRY and SYGVKD. CDR3 residues: CAVGETYEQYF. The CDR3 region has the DNA TGTGCCGTCGGAGAAACCTACGAGCAGTACTTC.

V gene TRBV3-1 (or the pseudogene TRBV3-2) combines with J gene TRBJ1-2; D is ambiguous. The germline V gene encodes CDR1 LGHDT and CDR2 YNNKEL (reference sequence). This CDR3 has 13 amino acids. Trimming shortened V by 0 bases and J by 13 bases, and 15 bases separated the two germline ends. Written as DNA, the CDR3 is TGTGCCAGCAGCCAAGATTCGGGAAGTTGGATCACCTTC. Its protein product is CASSQDSGSWITF.

This sequence joins TRBV5-6 and TRBJ2-1; D remains unclear. There are 15 residues in the CDR3. Germline V gene lookup returns CDR1 SGHDT and CDR2 YYEEEE. Trimming cost V 1 base and J 6 bases, with 14 bases left between them. CDR3: CASSLTTESVNEQFF. The CDR3 nucleotides are TGTGCCAGCAGCTTGACAACAGAATCGGTCAATGAGCAGTTCTTC. The full variable domain, rest sourced from reference TRBV5-6 and TRBJ2-1, is DAGVTQSPTHLIKTRGQQVTLRCSPKSGHDTVSWYQQALGQGPQFIFQYYEEEERQRGNFPDRFSGHQFPNYSSELNVNALLLGDSALYLCASSLTTESVNEQFFGPGTRLTVL.